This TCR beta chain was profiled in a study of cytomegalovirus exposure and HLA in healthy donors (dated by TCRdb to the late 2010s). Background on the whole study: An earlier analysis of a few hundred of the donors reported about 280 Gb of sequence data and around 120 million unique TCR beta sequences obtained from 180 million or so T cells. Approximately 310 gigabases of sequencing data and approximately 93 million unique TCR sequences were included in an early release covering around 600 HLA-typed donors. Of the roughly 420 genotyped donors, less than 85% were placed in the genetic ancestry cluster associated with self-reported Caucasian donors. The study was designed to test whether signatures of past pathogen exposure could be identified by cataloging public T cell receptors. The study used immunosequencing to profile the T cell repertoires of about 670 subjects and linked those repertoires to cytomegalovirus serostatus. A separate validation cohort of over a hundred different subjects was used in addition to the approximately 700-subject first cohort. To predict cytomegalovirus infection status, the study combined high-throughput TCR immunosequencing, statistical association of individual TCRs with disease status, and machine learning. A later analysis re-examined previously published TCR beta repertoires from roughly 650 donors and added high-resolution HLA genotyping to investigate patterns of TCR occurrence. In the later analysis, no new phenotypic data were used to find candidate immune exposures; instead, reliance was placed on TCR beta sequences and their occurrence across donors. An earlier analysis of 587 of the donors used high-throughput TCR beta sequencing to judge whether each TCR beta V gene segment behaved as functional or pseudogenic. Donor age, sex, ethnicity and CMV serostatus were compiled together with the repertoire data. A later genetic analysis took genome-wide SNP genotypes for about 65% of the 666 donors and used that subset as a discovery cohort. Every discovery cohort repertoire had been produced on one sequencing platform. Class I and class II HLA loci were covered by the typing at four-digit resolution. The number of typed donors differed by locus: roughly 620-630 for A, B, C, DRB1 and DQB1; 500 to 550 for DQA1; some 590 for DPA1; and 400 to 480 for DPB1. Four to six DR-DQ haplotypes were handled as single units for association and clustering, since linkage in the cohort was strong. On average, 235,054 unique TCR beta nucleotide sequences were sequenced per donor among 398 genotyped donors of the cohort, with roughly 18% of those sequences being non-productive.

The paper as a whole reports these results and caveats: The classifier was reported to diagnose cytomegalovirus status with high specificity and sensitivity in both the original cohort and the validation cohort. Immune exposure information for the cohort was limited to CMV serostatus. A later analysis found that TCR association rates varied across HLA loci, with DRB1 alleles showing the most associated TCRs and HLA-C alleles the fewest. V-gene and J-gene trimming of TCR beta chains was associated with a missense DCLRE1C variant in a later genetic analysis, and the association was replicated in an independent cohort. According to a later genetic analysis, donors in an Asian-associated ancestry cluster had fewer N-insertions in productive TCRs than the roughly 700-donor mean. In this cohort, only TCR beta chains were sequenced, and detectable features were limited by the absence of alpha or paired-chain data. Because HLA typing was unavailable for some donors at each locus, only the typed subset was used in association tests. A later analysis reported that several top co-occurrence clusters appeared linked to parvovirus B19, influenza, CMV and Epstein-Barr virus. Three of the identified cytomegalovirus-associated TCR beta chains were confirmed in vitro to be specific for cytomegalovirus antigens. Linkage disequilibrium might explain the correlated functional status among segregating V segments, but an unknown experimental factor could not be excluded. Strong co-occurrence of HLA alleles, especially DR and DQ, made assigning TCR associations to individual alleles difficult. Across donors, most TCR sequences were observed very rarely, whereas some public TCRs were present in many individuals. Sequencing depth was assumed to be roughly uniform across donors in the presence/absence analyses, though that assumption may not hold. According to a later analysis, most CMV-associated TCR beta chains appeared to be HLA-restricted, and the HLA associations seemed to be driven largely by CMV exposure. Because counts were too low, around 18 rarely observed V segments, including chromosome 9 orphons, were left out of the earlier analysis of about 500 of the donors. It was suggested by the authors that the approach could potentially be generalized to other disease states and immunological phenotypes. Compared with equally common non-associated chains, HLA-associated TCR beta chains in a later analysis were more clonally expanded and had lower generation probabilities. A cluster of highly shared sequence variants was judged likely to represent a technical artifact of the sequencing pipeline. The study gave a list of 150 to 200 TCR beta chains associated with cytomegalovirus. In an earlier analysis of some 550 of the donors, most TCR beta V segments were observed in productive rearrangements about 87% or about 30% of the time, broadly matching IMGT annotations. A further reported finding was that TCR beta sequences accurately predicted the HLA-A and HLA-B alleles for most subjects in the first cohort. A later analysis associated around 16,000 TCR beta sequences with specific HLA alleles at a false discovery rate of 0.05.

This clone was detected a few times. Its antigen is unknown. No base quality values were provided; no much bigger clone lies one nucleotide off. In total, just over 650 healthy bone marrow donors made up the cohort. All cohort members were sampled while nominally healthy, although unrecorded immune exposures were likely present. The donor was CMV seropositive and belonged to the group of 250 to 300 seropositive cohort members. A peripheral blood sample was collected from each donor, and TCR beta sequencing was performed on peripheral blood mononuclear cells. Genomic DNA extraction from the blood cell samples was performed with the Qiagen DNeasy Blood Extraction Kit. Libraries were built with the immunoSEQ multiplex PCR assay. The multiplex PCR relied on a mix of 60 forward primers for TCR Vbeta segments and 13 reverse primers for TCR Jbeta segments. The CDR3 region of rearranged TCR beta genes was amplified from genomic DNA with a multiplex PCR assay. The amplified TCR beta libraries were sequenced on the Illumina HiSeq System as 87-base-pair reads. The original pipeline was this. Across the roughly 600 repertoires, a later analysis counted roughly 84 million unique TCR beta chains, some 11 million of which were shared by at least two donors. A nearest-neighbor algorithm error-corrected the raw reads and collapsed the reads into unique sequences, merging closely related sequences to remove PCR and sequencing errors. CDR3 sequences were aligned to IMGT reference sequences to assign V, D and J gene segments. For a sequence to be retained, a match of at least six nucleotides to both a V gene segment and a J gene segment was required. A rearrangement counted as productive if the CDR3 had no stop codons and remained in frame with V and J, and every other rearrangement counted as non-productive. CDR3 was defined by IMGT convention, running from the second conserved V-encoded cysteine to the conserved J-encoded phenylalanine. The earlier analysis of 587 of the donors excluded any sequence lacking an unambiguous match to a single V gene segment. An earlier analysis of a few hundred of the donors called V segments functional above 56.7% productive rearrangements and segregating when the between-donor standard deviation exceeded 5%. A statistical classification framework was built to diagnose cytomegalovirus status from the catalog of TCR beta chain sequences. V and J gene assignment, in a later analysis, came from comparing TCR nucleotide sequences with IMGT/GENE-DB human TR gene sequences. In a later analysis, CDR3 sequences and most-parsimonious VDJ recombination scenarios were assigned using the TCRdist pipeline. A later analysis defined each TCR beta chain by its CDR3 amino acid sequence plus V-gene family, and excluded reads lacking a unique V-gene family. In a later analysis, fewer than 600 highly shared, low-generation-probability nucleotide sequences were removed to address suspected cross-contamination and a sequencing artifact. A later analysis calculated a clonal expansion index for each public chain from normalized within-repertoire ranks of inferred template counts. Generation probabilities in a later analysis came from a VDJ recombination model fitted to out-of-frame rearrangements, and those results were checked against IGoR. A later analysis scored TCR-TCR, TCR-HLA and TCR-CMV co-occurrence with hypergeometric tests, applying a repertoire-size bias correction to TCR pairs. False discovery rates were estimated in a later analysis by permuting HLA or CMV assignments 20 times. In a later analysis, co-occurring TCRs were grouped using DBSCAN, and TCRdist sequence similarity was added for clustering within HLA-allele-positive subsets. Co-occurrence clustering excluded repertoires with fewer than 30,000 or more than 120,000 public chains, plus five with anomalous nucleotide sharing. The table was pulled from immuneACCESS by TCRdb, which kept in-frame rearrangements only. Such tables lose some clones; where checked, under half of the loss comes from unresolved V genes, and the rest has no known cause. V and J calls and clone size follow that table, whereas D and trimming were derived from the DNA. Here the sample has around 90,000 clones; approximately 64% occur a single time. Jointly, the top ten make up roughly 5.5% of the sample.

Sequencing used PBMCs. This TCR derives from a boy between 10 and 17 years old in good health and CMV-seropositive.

The nucleotide sequence reads TGCAGCGTCCTTTGGAAGACAGGGAACGAGCAGTACTTC. It translates to CSVLWKTGNEQYF. The sequence is built from TRBV29-1 and TRBJ2-7; TRBD1 fits 7 bases in the junction. Measured from the cysteine to the phenylalanine, the CDR3 is 13 residues long. The retained sequence is limited to the CDR3, 39 bases, with the frame set at the first base. CDR1 and CDR2 are read off the germline V gene as SQVTM and ANQGSEA. Here V drops 6 bases and J drops 5 bases, and the junction holds 10 bases not matched to any gene.